The clone carrying this T cell receptor beta chain was seen a single time. The sample is drawn from a study of blood T cell repertoires in COVID-19. On the study more broadly: The origin of the acute and convalescent COVID-19 samples was the United States, Italy and Spain. The analysed material was cDNA or gDNA that came from T cells, B-cell-depleted T cells, or PBMCs.

Authors' data handling: Nucleated cell number was recorded as an estimate derived from reference gene primer amplification. Some clones are missing from TCRdb's copy, which holds only in-frame ones; the method was immunoSEQ multiplex PCR. Clone size and the V and J calls come from that table; the DNA yielded D and trimming. The sample has about 51,000 clones; approximately 86% are singletons. From germline, CDR1 is SNHLY and CDR2 FYNNEI. The CDR3 is made up of 14 amino acids. Trimming removed 8 bases from V and 2 bases from J, with 13 bases in between. This TCR came from a man aged 55 to 70 with acute or convalescent COVID-19. Sequences were obtained from peripheral blood. This chain links TRBV2 with TRBJ2-1, with D tentatively TRBD1 (6 bases). The CDR3 region has the DNA TGTGCCAGCGGAACCGGACAGACCTACAATGAGCAGTTCTTC. This translates into CASGTGQTYNEQFF.